The source of this TCR beta chain is a study of blood T cell repertoires in COVID-19. This clone was seen more than once but under ten times. The germline V gene encodes CDR1 MNHEY and CDR2 SVGAGI. V shed 6 bases and J shed 1 base, with 10 bases lying between them. The CDR3 spans 15 residues. Per the study methods: Reference gene primer amplification in the assay estimated nucleated cell counts. The protocol was immunoSEQ multiplex PCR, while the TCRdb copy is restricted to in-frame clones and leaves out a portion. That table supplies the V and J calls and clone size; D and trimming were determined from the DNA. The sample holds about 160,000 clones, approximately 86% seen once.

The sequence came from a woman between 55 and 75 years old who had recovered from COVID-19. The sample taken for sequencing was peripheral blood. V is TRBV6-5 and J is TRBJ1-6; D unresolved. The CDR3 loop reads CASSGGFSYNSPLHF. CDR3 in DNA: TGTGCCAGCAGCGGCGGTTTTTCCTATAATTCACCCCTCCACTTT.